This passage covers 18 T cell receptor beta chains from one sample sequenced in a study of blood T cells in healthy people across ages. A sample-barcoded 5' primer and a J-beta primer mix were used in a second PCR of about 7 to 12 cycles. TCRdb re-called the 5' RACE reads through MiXCR, storing one row per CDR3 protein. This sample carries 1.2 million to 1.5 million distinct CDR3 sequences, roughly 60% of them seen once, and the ten largest clones take over 5%. What was sequenced was blood. The receptor set was obtained from a young man in good health.

This clonotype appeared a few times. This chain connects TRBV5-1 to TRBJ2-4; TRBD2 agrees at 7 bases. The DNA matches TRBJ2-7 better at its end, which makes the J call doubtful. The germline CDR1 and CDR2 sequences are SGHRS and YFSETQ. The CDR3 loop spans 18 amino acids. The chain's CDR3 is CASSLEAGTSGPTDEQYF. CDR3 DNA: TGCGCCAGCAGCTTGGAAGCGGGGACCTCTGGACCTACGGACGAGCAGTACTTC.

The chain couples TRBV20-1 to TRBJ2-4, with unresolved D. CDR1 and CDR2 (germline): DFQATT, SNEGSKA (reference sequence). The V and J ends lost 6 bases and 1 base respectively, with 19 bases between them. The CDR3 totals 16 residues. This chain's CDR3 is CSAKGGRNEAKNIQYF. CDR3 nucleotides: TGCAGTGCGAAGGGTGGCAGGAATGAGGCCAAAAACATTCAGTACTTC.

This clonotype was counted only a few times. The chain employs TRBV12-3 or TRBV12-4 and TRBJ2-3; D is uncertain. Trimming removed 6 bases at V and 0 bases at J, with 16 bases between. The length of the CDR3 is 16 residues. The CDR3 loop reads CASSPSEVPSTDTQYF. DNA for the CDR3: TGTGCCAGCAGCCCCTCGGAAGTTCCGAGCACAGATACGCAGTATTTT.

The J gene is TRBJ2-7, the V gene TRBV28; 7 positions match TRBD1. V lost 10 bases, J lost 2 bases, and 11 bases stayed unmatched. Per germline, CDR1 MDHEN and CDR2 SYDVKM. The CDR3 sequence is 14 residues long. CDR3 in amino acids: CATKGPGQAYEQYF. CDR3 bases: TGTGCCACCAAGGGACCTGGACAGGCCTACGAGCAGTACTTC.

This clonotype was seen once. This chain connects TRBV11-2 to TRBJ2-1, with D possibly TRBD2 on 5 matching bases. The CDR3 has 12 amino acids. Trimming stripped 5 bases from V and 9 bases from J, with 11 bases between. Germline CDR1 SGHAT, CDR2 FQNNGV. The CDR3 sequence is CASSELRGEQFF. For the CDR3, the DNA is TGTGCCAGCAGCGAGCTACGGGGTGAGCAGTTCTTC.

This clonotype was seen a few times. V is TRBV27 and J is TRBJ1-2; D remains ambiguous. The CDR3 spans 14 residues. Per the germline V gene, CDR1 is MNHEY and CDR2 is SMNVEV (reference sequence). Trimming took off 10 bases at V and 4 bases at J, with 19 bases between the two ends. The CDR3 DNA follows: TGTGCCACCGTATCTACGGACGGTCTCTATGGCTACACCTTC. This sequence encodes CATVSTDGLYGYTF.

The V gene is TRBV5-1, the J gene TRBJ2-3; 11 positions agree with TRBD2. The CDR3 contains 17 residues. Germline CDR1 and CDR2: SGHRS and YFSETQ. J gave up 0 bases and V 4 bases, and 7 bases lay outside the gene matches. Here the CDR3 reads CASSPRTSGQSTDTQYF. For the CDR3, the DNA is TGCGCCAGCAGCCCAAGGACTAGCGGGCAAAGCACAGATACGCAGTATTTT. Looking up the rest from reference TRBV5-1 and TRBJ2-3 gives the full variable domain: KAGVTQTPRYLIKTRGQQVTLSCSPISGHRSVSWYQQTPGQGLQFLFEYFSETQRNKGNFPGRFSGRQFSNSRSEMNVSTLELGDSALYLCASSPRTSGQSTDTQYFGPGTRLTVL.

V is TRBV12-5 and J is TRBJ2-1, with D perhaps TRBD2 (5 bases). Germline values: CDR1 LGHNT, CDR2 FRNRAP. Trimming removed 9 bases at V and 12 bases at J, with 21 bases between. The CDR3 runs to 13 residues. In DNA, the CDR3 is TGTGCTAGGCGGCCAGGAGGCCCGTTTGGGCAGTTCTTC. Protein sequence: CARRPGGPFGQFF. The full variable domain, completed using reference TRBV12-5 and TRBJ2-1, is DARVTQTPRHKVTEMGQEVTMRCQPILGHNTVFWYRQTMMQGLELLAYFRNRAPLDDSGMPKDRFSAEMPDATLATLKIQPSEPRDSAVYFCARRPGGPFGQFFGPGTRLTVL.

J is TRBJ2-2 and V is TRBV4-1; 7 nucleotides match TRBD2. Germline trimming cut 4 bases from V and 6 bases from J; bases unmatched to any gene: 14. Germline values: CDR1 MGHRA, CDR2 YSYEKL. The CDR3 is made up of 17 amino acids. The CDR3: CASSPQGVAGVSGELFF. For the CDR3, the DNA is TGCGCCAGCAGCCCTCAGGGAGTAGCGGGTGTCTCCGGGGAGCTGTTTTTT.

This chain joins TRBV29-1 and TRBJ1-1; TRBD1 matches 7 bases. The ends lost 4 bases at V and 8 bases at J; junction bases unmatched: 4. The CDR3 contains 11 residues. Germline V gene data show CDR1 as SQVTM and CDR2 as ANQGSEA. The CDR3 DNA reads TGCAGCGTTGGGCGACAGGGCGAAGCTTTCTTT. Residues: CSVGRQGEAFF. Based on the CDR3 plus reference TRBV29-1 and TRBJ1-1, the full variable domain is SAVISQKPSRDICQRGTSLTIQCQVDSQVTMMFWYRQQPGQSLTLIATANQGSEATYESGFVIDKFPISRPNLTFSTLTVSNMSPEDSSIYLCSVGRQGEAFFGQGTRLTVV.

The chain employs TRBV20-1 and TRBJ2-5, with 12 bases that match TRBD2. The CDR3 length is 13 residues. Germline CDR1 DFQATT, CDR2 SNEGSKA (reference sequence). The trim removed 3 bases at V and 5 bases at J, leaving 1 base unmatched. CDR3: CSARTSGGETQYF. The CDR3 DNA reads TGCAGTGCTAGGACTAGCGGGGGTGAGACCCAGTACTTC.

V usage is TRBV5-1 and J usage is TRBJ2-5, with TRBD2 identical over 11 bases. The better agreement between TRBJ2-7 and the DNA end casts doubt on the J call. This CDR3 has 17 amino acids. The V gene's germline CDR1 is SGHRS and CDR2 YFSETQ. CDR3 amino acids: CASRTIATSGSIYEQYF. The CDR3 coding sequence is TGCGCCAGCAGGACCATCGCCACTAGCGGGAGTATCTACGAGCAGTACTTC.

The V and J genes are TRBV20-1 and TRBJ1-5; possible D gene TRBD1, 5 bases. V gave up 0 bases and J gave up 6 bases, with 15 bases separating them. The germline gives CDR1 DFQATT, CDR2 SNEGSKA (reference sequence). This CDR3 spans 15 amino acids. CDR3: CSARDGSRVGQPQHF. The CDR3, as DNA: TGCAGTGCTAGAGATGGATCCAGGGTAGGTCAGCCCCAGCATTTT.

The chain links TRBV10-3 to TRBJ2-1, with D maybe TRBD1 (5 bases). V was cut by 6 bases and J by 1 base, with 22 bases left in between. The CDR3 extends over 18 amino acids. Germline V CDR1 and CDR2: ENHRY, SYGVKD. In DNA form, the CDR3 reads TGTGCCATCAGCGTAGGCCCTCACGGCAGGGAATCCTACAATGAGCAGTTCTTC. Translated: CAISVGPHGRESYNEQFF.

This chain connects TRBV6-5 to TRBJ2-7, with D hard to call. This CDR3 has 14 residues. The germline gives CDR1 MNHEY, CDR2 SVGAGI. V dropped 8 bases and J dropped 0 bases, with 14 bases sitting between them. The CDR3 is CASRARRTSYEQYF. The DNA for the CDR3 is TGTGCCAGCCGCGCCCGACGGACCTCCTACGAGCAGTACTTC.

This chain joins TRBV4-1 and TRBJ1-4; D not resolved. Trimming removed 3 bases from V and 0 bases from J, with 35 bases in between. CDR3 size: 24 residues. The germline V gene encodes CDR1 MGHRA and CDR2 YSYEKL. The CDR3 here is CASSHSWSLRAWTEMIATNEKLFF. The CDR3 bases are TGCGCCAGCAGCCATTCCTGGTCATTGAGGGCTTGGACCGAAATGATTGCAACTAATGAAAAACTGTTTTTT.

The rearrangement links TRBV4-2 to TRBJ2-1, with D possibly matching TRBD2 (6 bases). V lost 0 bases, J lost 10 bases, and 19 bases lay in between. The CDR3 is 16 residues long. CDR1 and CDR2 from the germline V gene are LGHNA and YNFKEQ. This CDR3 is CASSQEVYGSGGEQFF. The CDR3 DNA follows: TGTGCCAGCAGCCAAGAAGTGTACGGGAGTGGGGGGGAGCAGTTCTTC.

The chain combines TRBV29-1 with TRBJ2-1; 8 bases align to TRBD2. V lost 1 base, J lost 4 bases, and 6 bases stayed unmatched. Germline CDR1 SQVTM, CDR2 ANQGSEA. The CDR3 length is 15 residues. The chain's CDR3 is CSVEAREDRYNEQFF. CDR3 nucleotides: TGCAGCGTTGAAGCGCGGGAGGACCGTTACAATGAGCAGTTCTTC.